Below are 17 T cell receptor beta chains sequenced from a single sample in a study of T cells in Graves' hyperthyroidism and ophthalmopathy. Using RNA transcripts as the source, TCR beta CDR3 regions were amplified. TCR CDR3 regions were first amplified by RT-PCR with HTBI primers. TCRdb itself ran the multiplex PCR reads through MiXCR, one entry per CDR3 protein. The sample includes hundreds of thousands of distinct CDR3 sequences, 35% to 55% seen only once; the top ten take just under 8.5%. Specimen: peripheral blood or thyroid tissue (not recorded which). These receptors came from a young woman with Graves' hyperthyroidism.

This clonotype was seen ten or more times. A junction boundary mismatches the germline segment, possibly from a read error. The chain has TRBV5-1 and TRBJ1-6; 8 bases map to TRBD1. This CDR3 has 14 residues. Germline V gene lookup returns CDR1 SGHRS and CDR2 YFSETQ. DNA for the CDR3: TGTGCCAGCAGTCGGGGACAGGATAATTCACCCCTCCACTTT. Translation: CASSRGQDNSPLHF.

V and J are TRBV20-1 and TRBJ2-2, with D possibly TRBD2 on 6 matching bases. The germline V gene has CDR1 DFQATT and CDR2 SNEGSKA (reference sequence). Trimming pared 6 bases from V and 6 bases from J, leaving 14 bases between. This CDR3 is 13 amino acids long. In DNA, the CDR3 is TGCAGTGCACTCGGGGGTGTTGCCGGGGAGCTGTTTTTT. Translated, it gives CSALGGVAGELFF.

This clonotype was counted between two and nine times. The V gene is TRBV11-1, the J gene TRBJ1-1; 9 nucleotides match TRBD1. CDR1 is SGHAT and CDR2 is FQDESV in the germline V gene (reference sequence). The CDR3 runs to 18 residues. V shed 1 base and J 4 bases; nucleotides not matched to a gene: 13. CDR3 DNA: TGTGCCAGCAGCTTAGTGGGGACAGGGACCGAATGGGGCACTGAAGCTTTCTTT. Translated: CASSLVGTGTEWGTEAFF.

A note on this clonotype: A junction end diverges from the germline sequence, so it may reflect a read error. The chain combines TRBV7-6 with TRBJ2-5; no definite D call. This CDR3 spans 8 amino acids. Germline CDR1 and CDR2: SGHVS and FNYEAQ. The CDR3 is CASSARNF. The CDR3 DNA reads TGTGCCAGCAGCGCCCGGAACTTC.

This clonotype was seen many times. V is TRBV24-1 and J is TRBJ1-5; 12 nucleotides align to TRBD1. This CDR3 contains 16 residues. The junction had 6 bases not matched to a gene; V was cut back by 4 bases and J by 6 bases. Germline CDR1 reads KGHDR; CDR2 reads SFDVKD. In DNA, the CDR3 is TGTGCCACCAGTGACTCCGGGACAGGGGGCGGTCAGCCCCAGCATTTT. This sequence encodes CATSDSGTGGGQPQHF.

The V gene is TRBV10-3, the J gene TRBJ1-1; D uncertain. V was clipped by 11 bases and J by 6 bases, with 13 bases between them. Germline assignment: CDR1 ENHRY and CDR2 SYGVKD. The CDR3 totals 11 residues. CDR3 amino acids: CARSPTAEAFF. In DNA form, the CDR3 reads TGTGCCCGGTCCCCGACCGCTGAAGCTTTCTTT.

This clonotype appeared many times. The chain recombines TRBV7-3 with TRBJ1-1; 7 bases line up with TRBD1. The germline V gene encodes CDR1 SGHTA and CDR2 FQGTGA. V gave up 0 bases and J gave up 1 base; unmatched junction bases: 2. This CDR3 is 15 amino acids long. The CDR3 sequence: CASSLTGDRNTEAFF. Written as DNA, the CDR3 is TGTGCCAGCAGCTTAACAGGGGACAGGAACACTGAAGCTTTCTTT.

The table lists this clonotype with a count of one. This clone may be a read error of a much larger clone one base away. V gene TRBV24-1 combines with J gene TRBJ2-5; 9 positions agree with TRBD2. J lost 7 bases, V lost 5 bases, and 10 bases had no gene match. Germline CDR1 is KGHDR and CDR2 is SFDVKD. CDR3 length equals 15 residues. The CDR3: CATSAGLATSGTQYF. For the CDR3, the DNA is TGTGCCACCAGTGCCGGACTAGCGACAAGCGGGACCCAGTACTTC.

The V call is TRBV29-1, the J call TRBJ1-2, with a tentative D call TRBD1 (6 bases). Germline V gene lookup returns CDR1 SQVTM and CDR2 ANQGSEA. The CDR3 sequence is 11 residues long. Written as DNA, the CDR3 is TGCACCGCCGGGGGCCCTGGAGGCTACACCTTC. Its protein is CTAGGPGGYTF.

Concerning this clonotype itself: One end of the junction is discordant with germline, which a read error may explain. V is TRBV2 and J is TRBJ1-6, with no clear D. The CDR3 consists of 11 residues. CDR1 SNHLY and CDR2 FYNNEI come from the germline V gene. CDR3 coding DNA: TGTGCCAGCAGTGATCTGGGATTCCAAGACTTT. As protein: CASSDLGFQDF.

The rearrangement links TRBV10-3 to TRBJ2-7; 11 bases fit TRBD2. V shed 0 bases and J 3 bases; nucleotides not matched to a gene: 10. This CDR3 region has 18 residues. Germline loops: CDR1 ENHRY, CDR2 SYGVKD. In DNA form, the CDR3 reads TGTGCCATCAGTGAGTCAGGCAGGGAACTAGCGGGAGACTACGAGCAGTACTTC. Residues: CAISESGRELAGDYEQYF.

The CDR3 loop is CASSVLSGMGDEKLFF. CDR3 DNA sequence: TGTGCCAGCAGCGTCCTTAGCGGGATGGGAGACGAAAAACTGTTTTTT. The chain couples TRBV6-1 to TRBJ1-4; D gene uncertain. Germline lookup yields CDR1 MNHNS and CDR2 SASEGT. Trimming shortened V by 6 bases and J by 8 bases, and 22 bases separated the two germline ends. There are 16 residues in the CDR3.

This clonotype has at least ten counts. The genes are TRBV10-3 and TRBJ1-2; D unclear. CDR1 and CDR2 (germline): ENHRY, SYGVKD. The CDR3 is 14 amino acids. Between the trimmed V and J ends, which lost 0 bases and 2 bases, there was a span of 7 bases. CDR3 sequence reads: CAISESGANYGYTF. The CDR3 DNA reads TGTGCCATCAGTGAGTCGGGAGCAAACTATGGCTACACCTTC.

The chain combines TRBV7-2 with TRBJ2-5, with 9 nucleotides matching TRBD1. The assigned J gene may be wrong: the sequence end matches TRBJ2-7 better. Germline-derived CDR1 and CDR2 are SGHTA and FQGNSA. CDR3 length: 18 residues. CDR3 sequence: CASSTYTPHRGHYDEQYF. In DNA, the CDR3 is TGTGCCAGCAGCACTTATACCCCTCACAGGGGGCACTATGACGAGCAGTACTTC.

This chain uses TRBV24-1 with TRBJ2-1; D is unresolved. The CDR3 has 13 residues. With 4 bases removed from V and 10 bases from J, the gap between germline ends came to 13 bases. The germline V gene encodes CDR1 KGHDR and CDR2 SFDVKD. The DNA of the CDR3 is TGTGCCACCAGTGACCGCAGACGGACGGAGCAGTTCTTC. Translation: CATSDRRRTEQFF.

The rearrangement links TRBV20-1 to TRBJ1-2, with D possibly matching TRBD1 (6 bases). The CDR3 loop spans 10 amino acids. Germline assignment: CDR1 DFQATT and CDR2 SNEGSKA (reference sequence). CDR3 protein: CRVDSRGYTF. The CDR3 region has the DNA TGCAGGGTGGACAGTCGGGGCTACACCTTC.

The CDR3 protein is CASSLGATLHF. For the CDR3, the DNA is TGTGCCAGCAGTTTAGGGGCCACTCTCCATTTT. This chain uses TRBV12-3 or TRBV12-4 with TRBJ1-5; D is unclear. The CDR3 is 11 amino acids. V was trimmed by 1 base and J by 16 bases, leaving 11 bases between them.